This TCR beta chain stems from a study of cytomegalovirus exposure and HLA in healthy donors. Remarks on this clone: Its antigen is not known.

Study findings and constraints: Specific recognition of CMV antigens was confirmed in vitro for three chains (all CMV-associated). Presence/absence analyses took donor sequencing depth as roughly uniform. Fewer than 20,000 TCR beta sequences were associated with HLA alleles at 0.05 false discovery rate in a later analysis.

Germline lookup yields CDR1 MNHNS and CDR2 SASEGT. Trimming stripped 5 bases from V and 0 bases from J, with 4 bases between. The length of the CDR3 is 12 residues. At sampling all donors were nominally healthy, likely with unrecorded immune exposures. The PCR contained 60 Vbeta and 13 Jbeta primers. The repertoire was sequenced with immunoSEQ multiplex PCR; TCRdb's copy has only in-frame clones and lacks some. This sample has under 200,000 clones; approximately 80% occur once, and the top ten carry around 6.9%. The rearrangement uses TRBV6-1 and TRBJ2-5; no reliable D call. This clonotype was obtained from a male donor in good health and CMV-seropositive. Sequencing used PBMCs. DNA of the CDR3: TGTGCCAGCAGTCCGTACCAAGAGACCCAGTACTTC. Translation gives CASSPYQETQYF.